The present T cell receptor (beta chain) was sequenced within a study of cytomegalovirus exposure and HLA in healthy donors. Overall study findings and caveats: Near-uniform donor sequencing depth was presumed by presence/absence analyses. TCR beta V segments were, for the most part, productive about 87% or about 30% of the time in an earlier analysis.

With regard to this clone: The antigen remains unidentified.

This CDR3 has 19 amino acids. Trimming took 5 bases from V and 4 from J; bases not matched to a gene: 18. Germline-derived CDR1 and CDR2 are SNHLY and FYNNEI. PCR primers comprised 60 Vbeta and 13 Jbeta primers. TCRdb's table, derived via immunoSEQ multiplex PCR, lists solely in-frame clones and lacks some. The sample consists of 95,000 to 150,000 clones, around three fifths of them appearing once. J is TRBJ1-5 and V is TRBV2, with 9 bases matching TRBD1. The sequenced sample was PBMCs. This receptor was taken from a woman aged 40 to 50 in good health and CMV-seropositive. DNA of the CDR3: TGTGCCAGCAGTCGACTCGGGACAGGGCCGGGTGGAATGAATCAGCCCCAGCATTTT. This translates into CASSRLGTGPGGMNQPQHF.